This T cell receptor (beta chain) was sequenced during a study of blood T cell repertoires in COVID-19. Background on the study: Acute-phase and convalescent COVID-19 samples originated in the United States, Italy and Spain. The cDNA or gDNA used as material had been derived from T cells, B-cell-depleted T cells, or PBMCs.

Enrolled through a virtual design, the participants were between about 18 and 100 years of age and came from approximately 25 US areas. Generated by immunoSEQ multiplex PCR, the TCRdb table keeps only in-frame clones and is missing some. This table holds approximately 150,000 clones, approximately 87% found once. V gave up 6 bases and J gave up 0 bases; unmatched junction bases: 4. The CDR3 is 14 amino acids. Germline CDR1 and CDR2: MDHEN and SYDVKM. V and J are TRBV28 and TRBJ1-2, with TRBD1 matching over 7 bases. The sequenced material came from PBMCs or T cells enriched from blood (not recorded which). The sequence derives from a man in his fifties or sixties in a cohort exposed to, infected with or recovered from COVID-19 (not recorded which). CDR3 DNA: TGTGCCAGCAGCAGGGGGTTAGCTAACTATGGCTACACCTTC. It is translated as CASSRGLANYGYTF.